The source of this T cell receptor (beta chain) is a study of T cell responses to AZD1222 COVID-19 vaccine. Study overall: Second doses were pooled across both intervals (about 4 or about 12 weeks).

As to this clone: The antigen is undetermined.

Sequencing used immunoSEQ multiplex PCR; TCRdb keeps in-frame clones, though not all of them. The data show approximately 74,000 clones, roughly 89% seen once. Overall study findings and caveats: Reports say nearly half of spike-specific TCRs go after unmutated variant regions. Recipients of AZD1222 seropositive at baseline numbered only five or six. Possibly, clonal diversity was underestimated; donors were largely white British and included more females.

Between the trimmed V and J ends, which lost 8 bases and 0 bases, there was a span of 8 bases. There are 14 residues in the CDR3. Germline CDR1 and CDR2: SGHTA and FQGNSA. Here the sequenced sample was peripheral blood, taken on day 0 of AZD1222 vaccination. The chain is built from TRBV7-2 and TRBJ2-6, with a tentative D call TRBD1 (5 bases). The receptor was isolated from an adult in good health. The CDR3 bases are TGTGCCAGCCGACAGAACTCTGGGGCCAACGTCCTGACTTTC. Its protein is CASRQNSGANVLTF.